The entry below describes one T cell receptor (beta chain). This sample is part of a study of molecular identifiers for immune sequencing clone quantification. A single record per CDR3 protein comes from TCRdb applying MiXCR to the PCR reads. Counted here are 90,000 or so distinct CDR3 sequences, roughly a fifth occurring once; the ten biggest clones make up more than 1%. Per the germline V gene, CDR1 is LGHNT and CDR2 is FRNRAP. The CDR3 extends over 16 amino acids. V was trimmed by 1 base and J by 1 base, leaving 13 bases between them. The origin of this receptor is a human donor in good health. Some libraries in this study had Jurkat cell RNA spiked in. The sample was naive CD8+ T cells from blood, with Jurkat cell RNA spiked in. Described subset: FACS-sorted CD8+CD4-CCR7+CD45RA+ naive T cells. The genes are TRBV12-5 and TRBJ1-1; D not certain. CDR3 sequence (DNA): TGTGCTAGTGGTTTGGCCCTAGGACGCCCGAACACTGAAGCTTTCTTT. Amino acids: CASGLALGRPNTEAFF.